These T cell receptor beta chains were read from a single sample in a study of identical twins. TCRdb reprocessed the 5' RACE reads with MiXCR, giving one entry per CDR3 protein. This sample has hundreds of thousands of distinct CDR3 sequences; 20% to 25% occur once, and the top ten carry around 4.5%. These data were also reused for a study on T cells expressing NK-cell markers.

The sequenced material came from PBMCs. The receptor source for this set is a woman in her late teens or twenties in good health. Both conserved end residues are part of each CDR3. Each record gives: CDR3 protein, clone size, V gene, J gene. Size is stated for part of the rows, as once, few or many counts, or as a class when the clone is expanded.

CDR3: CASSQAGNTGELFF
size: .
V: TRBV3-1
J: TRBJ2-2

CDR3: CASSSNSYNEQFF
size: many
V: TRBV6-5
J: TRBJ2-1

CDR3: CSANREATGELFF
size: .
V: TRBV20-1
J: TRBJ2-2

CDR3: CASSPGTDPLHF
size: many
V: TRBV9
J: TRBJ1-6

CDR3: CASSWDRGPETQYF
size: .
V: TRBV12-3/TRBV12-4
J: TRBJ2-5

CDR3: CASSWSRDSNEQFF
size: .
V: TRBV11-1
J: TRBJ2-1

CDR3: CSAGAPNTEAFF
size: many
V: TRBV20-1
J: TRBJ1-1

CDR3: CASSLRAGSTDTQYF
size: many
V: TRBV7-2
J: TRBJ2-3

CDR3: CASSRRDSIEETQYF
size: .
V: TRBV11-2
J: TRBJ2-5

CDR3: CSAQVRDNKSSLHF
size: .
V: TRBV20-1
J: TRBJ1-6

CDR3: CSALRPNTGELFF
size: few
V: TRBV20-1
J: TRBJ2-2

CDR3: CASSPRRTSRFGETQYF
size: few
V: TRBV7-9
J: TRBJ2-5

CDR3: CASSLVRQSTDTQYF
size: .
V: TRBV7-2
J: TRBJ2-3

CDR3: CASSLAVGTSGETQYF
size: .
V: TRBV5-1
J: TRBJ2-5

CDR3: CASSDRGRYNEQFF
size: .
V: TRBV3-1
J: TRBJ2-1

CDR3: CSARDLQFQETQYF
size: .
V: TRBV20-1
J: TRBJ2-5

CDR3: CSASKGHQPQHF
size: .
V: TRBV20-1
J: TRBJ1-5

CDR3: CASSRRGQDYGYTF
size: .
V: TRBV9
J: TRBJ1-2

CDR3: CASSALSGTRVHEQYF
size: few
V: TRBV27
J: TRBJ2-7

CDR3: CASRLAGNNEQFF
size: many
V: TRBV2
J: TRBJ2-1

CDR3: CASSLALNGYTF
size: .
V: TRBV12-3/TRBV12-4
J: TRBJ1-2

CDR3: CASSSLAGGRNEQYF
size: .
V: TRBV18
J: TRBJ2-7

CDR3: CASSLGGPYEQFF
size: .
V: TRBV7-6
J: TRBJ2-1

CDR3: CASGTSGSKPPGEQYF
size: .
V: TRBV6-1
J: TRBJ2-7

CDR3: CASSPGDRPYSSTDTQYF
size: .
V: TRBV3-1
J: TRBJ2-3

CDR3: CAITTGGEQYF
size: few
V: TRBV10-3
J: TRBJ2-7

CDR3: CASSPEGRNEQFF
size: .
V: TRBV7-9
J: TRBJ2-1

CDR3: CASVLSGTGVIDTQYF
size: few
V: TRBV12-3/TRBV12-4
J: TRBJ2-3

CDR3: CASSFSRGQGNEQFF
size: .
V: TRBV6-5
J: TRBJ2-1

CDR3: CSASRVSGSYNEQFF
size: many
V: TRBV20-1
J: TRBJ2-1

CDR3: CASSLYAWAVRGGYEQYF
size: .
V: TRBV11-2
J: TRBJ2-7

CDR3: CSASDSGGAGDTQYF
size: .
V: TRBV20-1
J: TRBJ2-3

CDR3: CASSPISGQNTGELFF
size: .
V: TRBV5-1
J: TRBJ2-2

CDR3: CSVVVAARGGTQYF
size: .
V: TRBV29-1
J: TRBJ2-3

CDR3: CSARRAETYGYTF
size: few
V: TRBV20-1
J: TRBJ1-2

CDR3: CASRRTDDNEQFF
size: few
V: TRBV5-1
J: TRBJ2-1

CDR3: CASSYSGRGTYEQYF
size: many
V: TRBV6-5
J: TRBJ2-7

CDR3: CSASSRGGREQFF
size: many
V: TRBV20-1
J: TRBJ2-1

CDR3: CASSSTTVQFF
size: few
V: TRBV7-8
J: TRBJ2-1

CDR3: CASRNSGETTYNEQFF
size: few
V: TRBV6-1
J: TRBJ2-1

CDR3: CASSLIAGANVLTF
size: .
V: TRBV5-1
J: TRBJ2-6

CDR3: CASSTLAGGPLHF
size: .
V: TRBV7-2
J: TRBJ2-4

CDR3: CATGKPLHF
size: few
V: TRBV9
J: TRBJ1-6

CDR3: CASSSGFFPGGRTDTQYF
size: few
V: TRBV5-1
J: TRBJ2-3

CDR3: CASSGTGIAYGYTF
size: .
V: TRBV5-6
J: TRBJ1-2

CDR3: CASSLDLGKQYF
size: few
V: TRBV7-2
J: TRBJ2-7

CDR3: CSVRRRRQETQYF
size: .
V: TRBV29-1
J: TRBJ2-5

CDR3: CASSAQGDYGYTF
size: few
V: TRBV12-3/TRBV12-4
J: TRBJ1-2

CDR3: CASSFKGIHKQYF
size: .
V: TRBV7-9
J: TRBJ2-7

CDR3: CASSQDTDGYTF
size: few
V: TRBV4-3
J: TRBJ1-2

CDR3: CASSSRQGQVLETQYF
size: few
V: TRBV28
J: TRBJ2-5

CDR3: CASSPRGQGYNEQFF
size: few
V: TRBV12-3/TRBV12-4
J: TRBJ2-1

CDR3: CAISGVAYNEQFF
size: .
V: TRBV10-3
J: TRBJ2-1